These 30 T cell receptor beta chains originate from one sample sequenced in a study of blood T cell repertoires in COVID-19 (TCRdb year 2020). The library was prepared using the immunoSEQ multiplex PCR assay. The immuneACCESS repertoire file appears here via TCRdb, limited to in-frame rearrangements. These files lack a portion of the clones; in checked studies, under half of the deficit traces to unresolved V genes, and the cause of the others is not known. This sample lists a few hundred thousand clones; 85% were detected once. Roughly 2.5% of the sample is held by the ten biggest clonotypes. The sequenced material came from PBMCs or T cells enriched from blood (not recorded which). The receptors stem from a woman aged 45-65 years who had recovered from COVID-19.

This clone was found once. This sequence joins TRBV4-1 and TRBJ1-2; the match to TRBD1 covers 12 bases. This CDR3 is 16 amino acids long. Germline CDR1 MGHRA, CDR2 YSYEKL. Trimming took 1 base from V and 5 from J; bases not matched to a gene: 5. Written as DNA, the CDR3 is TGCGCCAGCAGCCAAGGGGGGACAGGGGGCGGGTATGGCTACACCTTC. This sequence encodes CASSQGGTGGGYGYTF.

The chain carries TRBV6-2 or TRBV6-3 and TRBJ2-7; perhaps TRBD2 as D (5 bases). Looked up from germline, CDR1 is MNHEY and CDR2 is SVGEGT. CDR3 length: 16 residues. The V end lost 7 bases, the J end lost 3 bases, and 22 bases lay between the germline ends. The DNA of the CDR3 is TGTGCCAGCATCCCCAATGGGTTGAGAGGGAACTACGAGCAGTACTTC. Encoded protein: CASIPNGLRGNYEQYF.

The rearrangement uses TRBV2 and TRBJ2-2; D not resolved. There are 13 residues in the CDR3. Germline lookup yields CDR1 SNHLY and CDR2 FYNNEI. V shed 4 bases and J shed 3 bases, with 6 bases lying between them. The CDR3 coding sequence is TGTGCCAGCAGTGTACTACACACCGGGGAGCTGTTTTTT. It encodes CASSVLHTGELFF.

The chain recombines TRBV25-1 with TRBJ1-1; 7 bases line up with TRBD1. Germline CDR1 is MGHDK and CDR2 is SYGVNS. The CDR3 is 15 amino acids. V trimming: 4 bases; J trimming: 4 bases; junction bases outside the gene matches: 9. CDR3 bases: TGTGCCAGCAGTGTCGACAGGGTCCCCCTCACTGAAGCTTTCTTT. It encodes CASSVDRVPLTEAFF.

V usage is TRBV29-1 and J usage is TRBJ2-1; 8 bases match TRBD2. This CDR3 comprises 14 residues. Unmatched junction bases numbered 9, after V lost 7 bases and J lost 4 bases. Germline CDR1 SQVTM, CDR2 ANQGSEA. CDR3 in amino acids: CSDASAGGYNEQFF. The CDR3 DNA reads TGCAGCGACGCCTCGGCGGGGGGATACAATGAGCAGTTCTTC.

As for this clone: At the DNA level, this CDR3 is encoded by other sequences in the same sample as well. The chain carries TRBV7-9 and TRBJ1-5; possibly TRBD1 for D (5 bases). Germline assignment: CDR1 SEHNR and CDR2 FQNEAQ (reference sequence). Deletions cut 3 bases from V and 0 bases from J, with 9 bases between. This CDR3 has 15 residues. The CDR3 sequence: CASSLGGYSNQPQHF. CDR3 nucleotides: TGTGCCAGCAGCTTGGGGGGTTATAGCAATCAGCCCCAGCATTTT.

CDR3 amino acids: CSVLAGGETQYF. The CDR3 DNA sequence: TGCAGCGTGCTAGCGGGGGGAGAGACCCAGTACTTC. The chain links TRBV29-1 to TRBJ2-5, with 11 bases fitting TRBD2. Looked up from germline, CDR1 is SQVTM and CDR2 is ANQGSEA. V shed 6 bases and J 4 bases; nucleotides not matched to a gene: 1. CDR3 size: 12 residues.

This clone was observed once. The chain has TRBV29-1 and TRBJ1-2, with D possibly matching TRBD1 (6 bases). V lost 4 bases and J lost 6, with 12 bases in between. The germline V gene encodes CDR1 SQVTM and CDR2 ANQGSEA. The CDR3 runs 12 residues. The CDR3 reads CSVAPGAHGYTF. CDR3 sequence (DNA): TGCAGCGTTGCCCCAGGGGCGCATGGCTACACCTTC.

This clone was observed once. The J gene is TRBJ1-4, the V gene TRBV30, with TRBD1 matching over 7 bases. J gave up 5 bases and V 5 bases, and 2 bases lay outside the gene matches. This CDR3 is 12 amino acids long. CDR1 is GTSNPN, CDR2 SVGIG, per germline (reference sequence). This chain's CDR3 is CAWGGQNEKLFF. CDR3 bases: TGTGCCTGGGGGGGACAGAATGAAAAACTGTTTTTT.

The chain uses TRBV27 and TRBJ2-7, with 8 bases aligning to TRBD2. Germline lookup yields CDR1 MNHEY and CDR2 SMNVEV (reference sequence). V lost 7 bases, J lost 3 bases, and 11 bases stayed unmatched. The CDR3 totals 15 residues. Here the CDR3 DNA reads TGTGCCAGCAACCCCTTCGGGAGGGCCGACTACGAGCAGTACTTC. It encodes CASNPFGRADYEQYF.

In its sample, this clone was seen once. The chain employs TRBV3-1 (or the pseudogene TRBV3-2) and TRBJ1-6; the D gene is possibly TRBD1 (5 bases). Trimming took off 3 bases at V and 11 bases at J, with 14 bases between the two ends. CDR1 is LGHDT and CDR2 is YNNKEL in the germline V gene (reference sequence). The CDR3 totals 14 residues. CDR3 sequence (DNA): TGTGCCAGCAGCCACAGGGCCCATGGGGCACCCCTCCACTTT. Its translation: CASSHRAHGAPLHF.

The chain recombines TRBV5-6 with TRBJ1-2; TRBD1 aligns across 8 bases. J lost 8 bases, V lost 3 bases, and 15 bases had no gene match. The CDR3 consists of 16 residues. The germline CDR1 and CDR2 sequences are SGHDT and YYEEEE. The CDR3 protein is CASSSQPKQGGKGYTF. DNA of the CDR3: TGTGCCAGCAGCTCACAGCCAAAACAGGGGGGTAAAGGCTACACCTTC.

In its sample, this clone was seen a few times. This chain connects TRBV2 to TRBJ2-7; D is possibly TRBD1 (6 bases). The germline V and J ends were trimmed by 6 bases and 3 bases, with 15 bases remaining between them. CDR3 length equals 14 residues. Germline V gene data show CDR1 as SNHLY and CDR2 as FYNNEI. The CDR3 DNA reads as TGTGCCAGCAGGCACAGGGACCCTCGCTACGAGCAGTACTTC. It encodes CASRHRDPRYEQYF.

The chain employs TRBV3-1 (or the pseudogene TRBV3-2) and TRBJ1-1, with a possible D match to TRBD1 (6 bases). With 6 bases removed from V and 4 bases from J, the gap between germline ends came to 12 bases. CDR3 length: 13 amino acids. Germline-derived CDR1 and CDR2 are LGHDT and YNNKEL (reference sequence). CDR3 DNA sequence: TGTGCCAGCAGACCGAGACAGGCCACTGAAGCTTTCTTT. Translated, it gives CASRPRQATEAFF.

This sequence joins TRBV6-5 and TRBJ1-1, with D possibly TRBD1 on 6 matching bases. V was clipped by 2 bases and J by 1 base, with 11 bases between them. The CDR3 is made up of 15 amino acids. The germline V gene encodes CDR1 MNHEY and CDR2 SVGAGI. This chain's CDR3 is CASSYGMGANTEAFF. In DNA, the CDR3 is TGTGCCAGCAGTTACGGTATGGGGGCGAACACTGAAGCTTTCTTT.

The sample holds a few counts of this clone. The CDR3 bases are TGTGCCAGCCACTACAGGGGAGCTCAGCCCCAGCATTTT. Translated: CASHYRGAQPQHF. The J gene is TRBJ1-5, the V gene TRBV19, with TRBD1 matching 7 bases. CDR1 and CDR2 (germline): LNHDA, SQIVND (reference sequence). V lost 9 bases and J lost 6; bases outside the gene matches: 8. This CDR3 spans 13 amino acids.

In DNA, the CDR3 is TGTGCCAGCAGCTTAGATGCGGGGGGGGGCAATGAGCAGTTCTTC. Protein: CASSLDAGGGNEQFF. The chain combines TRBV11-3 with TRBJ2-1, with 9 bases identical to TRBD2. The CDR3 is 15 residues long. V lost 0 bases, J lost 6 bases, and 3 bases stayed unmatched. In germline, CDR1 is SGHNT, CDR2 YENEEA.

The chain carries TRBV28 and TRBJ2-7, with 8 positions matching TRBD2. CDR1 MDHEN and CDR2 SYDVKM come from the germline V gene. Trimming removed 8 bases from V and 2 bases from J; junction bases left unmatched: 5. There are 13 residues in the CDR3. The CDR3 DNA reads as TGTGCCAGCGGGTGGCGGGGGGCCTACGAGCAGTACTTC. This encodes CASGWRGAYEQYF.

The rearrangement joins TRBV7-2 to TRBJ2-1; 12 bases are a match to TRBD2. After removal of 3 bases from V and 7 bases from J, the junction contained 7 bases not matched to a gene. Germline CDR1 and CDR2: SGHTA and FQGNSA. The CDR3 spans 16 residues. CDR3 in amino acids: CASSFPLAGGRNEQFF. The CDR3, as DNA: TGTGCCAGCAGCTTTCCTCTAGCGGGGGGGCGAAATGAGCAGTTCTTC.

The V gene is TRBV10-3, the J gene TRBJ2-5, with D tentatively TRBD1 (6 bases). The CDR3 runs to 15 residues. V lost 5 bases, J lost 0 bases, and 13 bases lay in between. The germline V gene has CDR1 ENHRY and CDR2 SYGVKD. The CDR3 spells CAISMDSTYQETQYF. The CDR3 DNA reads TGTGCCATCAGTATGGACAGCACGTACCAAGAGACCCAGTACTTC.

J is TRBJ1-5 and V is TRBV10-2; 9 bases match TRBD1. Germline CDR1 and CDR2: WSHSY and SAAADI. The V and J ends lost 3 bases and 6 bases, in that order; junction bases with no gene match: 3. This CDR3 has 14 residues. CDR3 coding DNA: TGCGCCAGCAGTGAACAGGGGGCAGGTCAGCCCCAGCATTTT. This sequence encodes CASSEQGAGQPQHF.

CDR3: CAWSRGQGGGYTF. Written as DNA, the CDR3 is TGTGCCTGGAGTCGGGGACAGGGAGGTGGCTACACCTTC. The chain couples TRBV30 to TRBJ1-2; the match to TRBD1 covers 9 bases. The CDR3 covers 13 residues. Germline values: CDR1 GTSNPN, CDR2 SVGIG (reference sequence). The V and J ends lost 2 bases and 7 bases, in that order; junction bases with no gene match: 5.

The chain links TRBV19 to TRBJ2-1; TRBD2 matches 8 bases. The CDR3 covers 16 residues. Germline lookup yields CDR1 LNHDA and CDR2 SQIVND (reference sequence). J gave up 6 bases and V 4 bases, and 11 bases lay outside the gene matches. CDR3 in amino acids: CASSTPGGVSVNEQFF. The DNA of the CDR3 is TGTGCCAGTAGTACACCCGGGGGGGTATCGGTCAATGAGCAGTTCTTC.

This chain uses TRBV5-6 with TRBJ2-3; 7 nucleotides match TRBD1. Germline assignment: CDR1 SGHDT and CDR2 YYEEEE. J lost 0 bases, V lost 0 bases, and 4 bases had no gene match. The CDR3 length is 16 residues. CDR3 nucleotide sequence: TGTGCCAGCAGCTTGGACAGGGGTATGAGCACAGATACGCAGTATTTT. Its protein is CASSLDRGMSTDTQYF. Full variable domain (missing parts from reference TRBV5-6 and TRBJ2-3): DAGVTQSPTHLIKTRGQQVTLRCSPKSGHDTVSWYQQALGQGPQFIFQYYEEEERQRGNFPDRFSGHQFPNYSSELNVNALLLGDSALYLCASSLDRGMSTDTQYFGPGTRLTVL.

This clone was seen only a few times. This chain links TRBV28 with TRBJ1-5; D is possibly TRBD1 (5 bases). The CDR3 contains 13 residues. V shed 6 bases and J shed 2 bases, with 8 bases lying between them. From germline, CDR1 is MDHEN and CDR2 SYDVKM. The CDR3 sequence: CASSGGGNQPQHF. CDR3 nucleotides: TGTGCCAGCAGCGGAGGGGGCAATCAGCCCCAGCATTTT.

This sequence joins TRBV10-3 and TRBJ1-6; the D is unclear. The V and J ends lost 0 bases and 10 bases respectively, with 13 bases between them. The CDR3 contains 15 residues. Germline lookup yields CDR1 ENHRY and CDR2 SYGVKD. CDR3 amino acids: CAISESGRGQSPLHF. DNA of the CDR3: TGTGCCATCAGTGAGTCCGGGCGGGGTCAGTCACCCCTCCACTTT.

The chain joins TRBV27 to TRBJ1-1; D not resolved. V gave up 7 bases and J gave up 5 bases, with 11 bases separating them. Germline V gene lookup returns CDR1 MNHEY and CDR2 SMNVEV (reference sequence). There are 12 residues in the CDR3. The CDR3 DNA is TGTGCCAGCATGAGGAGTTTGACTGAAGCTTTCTTT. This translates into CASMRSLTEAFF.

This chain links TRBV18 with TRBJ1-2, with TRBD1 matching 7 bases. The CDR3 totals 15 residues. Germline CDR1 and CDR2: KGHSH and LQKENI. V gave up 0 bases and J gave up 1 base; unmatched junction bases: 2. CDR3 sequence reads: CASSPPTGFNYGYTF. In DNA, the CDR3 is TGTGCCAGCTCACCACCGACAGGGTTTAACTATGGCTACACCTTC.

The chain joins TRBV30 to TRBJ1-1, with D uncertain. CDR1 and CDR2 from the germline V gene are GTSNPN and SVGIG (reference sequence). CDR3 size: 12 residues. Trimming shortened V by 6 bases and J by 0 bases, and 8 bases separated the two germline ends. CDR3 region: CACRSMNTEAFF. For the CDR3, the DNA is TGTGCCTGCCGGTCCATGAACACTGAAGCTTTCTTT.

The rearrangement links TRBV30 to TRBJ2-3, with D unclear. CDR3 size: 11 residues. Germline V gene lookup returns CDR1 GTSNPN and CDR2 SVGIG (reference sequence). V was pared by 2 bases and J by 5 bases, with 5 bases between. The CDR3 is CAWSHLDTQYF. The CDR3 DNA is TGTGCCTGGAGTCACTTAGATACGCAGTATTTT.